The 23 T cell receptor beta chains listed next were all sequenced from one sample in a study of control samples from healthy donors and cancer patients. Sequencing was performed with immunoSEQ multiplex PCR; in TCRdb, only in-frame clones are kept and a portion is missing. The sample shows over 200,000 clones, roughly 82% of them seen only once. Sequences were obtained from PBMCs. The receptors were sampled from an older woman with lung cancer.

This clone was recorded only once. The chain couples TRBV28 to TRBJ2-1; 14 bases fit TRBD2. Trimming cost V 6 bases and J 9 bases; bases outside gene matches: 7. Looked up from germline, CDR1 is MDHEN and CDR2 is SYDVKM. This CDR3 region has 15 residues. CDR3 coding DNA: TGTGCCAGCAGGATGACTAGCGGGAGGGAGGCTGAGCAGTTCTTC. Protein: CASRMTSGREAEQFF.

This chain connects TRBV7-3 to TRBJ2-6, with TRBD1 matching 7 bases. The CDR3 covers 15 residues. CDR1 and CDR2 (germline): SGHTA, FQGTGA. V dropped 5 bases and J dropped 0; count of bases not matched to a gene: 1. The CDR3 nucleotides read TGTGCCAGCAGCGCAGGGGGCTCTGGGGCCAACGTCCTGACTTTC. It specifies CASSAGGSGANVLTF.

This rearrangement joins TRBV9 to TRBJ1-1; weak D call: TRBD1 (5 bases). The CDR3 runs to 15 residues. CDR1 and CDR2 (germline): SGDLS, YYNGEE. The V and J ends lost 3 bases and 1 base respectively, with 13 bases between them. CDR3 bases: TGTGCCAGCAGCGACCGTTGGGGCCCGAACACTGAAGCTTTCTTT. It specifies CASSDRWGPNTEAFF.

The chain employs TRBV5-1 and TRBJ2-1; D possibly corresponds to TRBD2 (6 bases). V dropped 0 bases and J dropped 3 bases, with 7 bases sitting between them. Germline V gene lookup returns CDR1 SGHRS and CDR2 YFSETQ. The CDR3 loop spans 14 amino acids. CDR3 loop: CASSLAGSYNEQFF. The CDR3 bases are TGCGCCAGCAGCTTGGCCGGGAGCTACAATGAGCAGTTCTTC.

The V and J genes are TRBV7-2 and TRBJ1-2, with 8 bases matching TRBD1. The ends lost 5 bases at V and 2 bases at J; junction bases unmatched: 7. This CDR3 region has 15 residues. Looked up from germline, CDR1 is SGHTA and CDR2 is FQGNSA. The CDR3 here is CASSLQGAPNYGYTF. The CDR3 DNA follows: TGTGCCAGCAGCCTCCAGGGGGCGCCCAACTATGGCTACACCTTC. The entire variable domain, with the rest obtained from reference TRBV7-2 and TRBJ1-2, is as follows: GAGVSQSPSNKVTEKGKDVELRCDPISGHTALYWYRQSLGQGLEFLIYFQGNSAPDKSGLPSDRFSAERTGGSVSTLTIQRTQQEDSAVYLCASSLQGAPNYGYTFGSGTRLTVV.

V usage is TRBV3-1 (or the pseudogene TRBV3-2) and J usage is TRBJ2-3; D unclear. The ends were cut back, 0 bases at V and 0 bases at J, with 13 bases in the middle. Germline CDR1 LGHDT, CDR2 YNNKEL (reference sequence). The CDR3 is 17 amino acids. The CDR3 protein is CASSQDWAVSSTDTQYF. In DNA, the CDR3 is TGTGCCAGCAGCCAAGACTGGGCGGTCTCTAGCACAGATACGCAGTATTTT.

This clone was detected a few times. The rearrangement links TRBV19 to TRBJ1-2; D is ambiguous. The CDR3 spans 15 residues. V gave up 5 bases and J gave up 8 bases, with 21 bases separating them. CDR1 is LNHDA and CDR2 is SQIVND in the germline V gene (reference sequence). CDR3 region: CASSLQVTPRVGYTF. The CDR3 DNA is TGTGCCAGTAGTTTGCAGGTCACGCCTCGGGTCGGCTACACCTTC.

CDR3: CASSLGGGETQYF. The CDR3 DNA is TGTGCCAGTAGTTTAGGGGGCGGGGAGACCCAGTACTTC. The V call is TRBV19, the J call TRBJ2-5; 7 nucleotides match TRBD1. Germline loops: CDR1 LNHDA, CDR2 SQIVND (reference sequence). CDR3 length equals 13 residues. V trimming: 5 bases; J trimming: 5 bases; junction bases outside the gene matches: 5.

CDR3: CASSPLEETQYF. The DNA for the CDR3 is TGTGCCAGCAGCCCCTTAGAGGAGACCCAGTACTTC. V and J are TRBV3-1 (or the pseudogene TRBV3-2) and TRBJ2-5; D remains unclear. This CDR3 spans 12 amino acids. In germline, CDR1 is LGHDT, CDR2 YNNKEL (reference sequence). Trimming left V 4 bases short and J 5 bases short, with 8 bases between.

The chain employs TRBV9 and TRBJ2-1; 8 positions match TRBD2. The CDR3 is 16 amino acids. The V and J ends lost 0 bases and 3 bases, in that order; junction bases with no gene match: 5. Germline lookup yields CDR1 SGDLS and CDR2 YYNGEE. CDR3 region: CASSVGPSGGYNEQFF. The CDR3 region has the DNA TGTGCCAGCAGCGTAGGGCCCAGCGGGGGCTACAATGAGCAGTTCTTC.

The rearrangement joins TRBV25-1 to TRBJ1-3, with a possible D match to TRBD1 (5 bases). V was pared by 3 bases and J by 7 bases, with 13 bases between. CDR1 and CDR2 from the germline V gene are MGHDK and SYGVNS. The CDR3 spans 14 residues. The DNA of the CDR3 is TGTGCCAGCAGTGACATCAGTCGGGGGAACACCATATATTTT. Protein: CASSDISRGNTIYF. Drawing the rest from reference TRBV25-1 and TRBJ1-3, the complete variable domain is EADIYQTPRYLVIGTGKKITLECSQTMGHDKMYWYQQDPGMELHLIHYSYGVNSTEKGDLSSESTVSRIRTEHFPLTLESARPSHTSQYLCASSDISRGNTIYFGEGSWLTVV.

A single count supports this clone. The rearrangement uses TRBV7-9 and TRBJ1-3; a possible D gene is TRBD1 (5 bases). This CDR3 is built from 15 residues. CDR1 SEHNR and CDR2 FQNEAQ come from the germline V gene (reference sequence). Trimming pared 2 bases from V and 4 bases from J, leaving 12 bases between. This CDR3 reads CASSLQGAVGNTIYF. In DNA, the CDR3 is TGTGCCAGCAGCTTACAAGGGGCGGTCGGAAACACCATATATTTT.

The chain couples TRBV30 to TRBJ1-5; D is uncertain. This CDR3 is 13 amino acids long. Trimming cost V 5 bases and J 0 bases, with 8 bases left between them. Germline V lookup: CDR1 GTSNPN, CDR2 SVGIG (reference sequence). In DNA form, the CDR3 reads TGTGCCTGGGGCGTAGTTAGCAATCAGCCCCAGCATTTT. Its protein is CAWGVVSNQPQHF.

As DNA, the CDR3 is TGTGCCAGCAGCTACCAGGGGACGTCGGCTAGCACCTTC. Protein product: CASSYQGTSASTF. The chain carries TRBV5-4 and TRBJ1-2, with D possibly being TRBD1 (6 bases). Germline-derived CDR1 and CDR2 are SGHNT and YYREEE (reference sequence). This CDR3 is built from 13 residues. V was clipped by 3 bases and J by 13 bases, with 19 bases between them.

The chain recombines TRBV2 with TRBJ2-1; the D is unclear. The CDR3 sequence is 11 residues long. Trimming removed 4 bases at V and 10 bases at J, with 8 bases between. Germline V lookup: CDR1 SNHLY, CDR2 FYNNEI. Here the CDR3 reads CASSASEEQFF. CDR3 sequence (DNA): TGTGCCAGCAGTGCCTCGGAAGAGCAGTTCTTC.

CDR3 in amino acids: CATSDLAPQGYNEQFF. The CDR3 nucleotides are TGTGCCACCAGTGATTTGGCCCCCCAAGGCTACAATGAGCAGTTCTTC. The chain uses TRBV24-1 and TRBJ2-1; D uncertain. Germline assignment: CDR1 KGHDR and CDR2 SFDVKD. This CDR3 has 16 residues. Trimming left V 0 bases short and J 3 bases short, with 11 bases between.

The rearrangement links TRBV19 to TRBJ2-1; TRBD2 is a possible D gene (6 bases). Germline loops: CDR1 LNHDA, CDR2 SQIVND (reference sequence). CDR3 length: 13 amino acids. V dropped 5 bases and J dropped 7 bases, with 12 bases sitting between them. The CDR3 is CASSGQTRNEQFF. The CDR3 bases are TGTGCCAGTAGTGGGCAGACTAGAAATGAGCAGTTCTTC. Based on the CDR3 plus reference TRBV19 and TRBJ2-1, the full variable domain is DGGITQSPKYLFRKEGQNVTLSCEQNLNHDAMYWYRQDPGQGLRLIYYSQIVNDFQKGDIAEGYSVSREKKESFPLTVTSAQKNPTAFYLCASSGQTRNEQFFGPGTRLTVL.

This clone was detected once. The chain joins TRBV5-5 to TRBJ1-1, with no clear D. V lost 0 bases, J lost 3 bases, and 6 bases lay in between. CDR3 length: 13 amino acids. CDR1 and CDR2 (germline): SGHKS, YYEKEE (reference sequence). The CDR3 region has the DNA TGTGCCAGCAGCTTGGCTGCGGACACTGAAGCTTTCTTT. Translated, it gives CASSLAADTEAFF.

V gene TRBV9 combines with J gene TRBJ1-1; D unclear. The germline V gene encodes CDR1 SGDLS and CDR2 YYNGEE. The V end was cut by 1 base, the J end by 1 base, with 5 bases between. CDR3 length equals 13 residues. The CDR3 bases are TGTGCCAGCAGCGTAAACCCGAACACTGAAGCTTTCTTT. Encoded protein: CASSVNPNTEAFF.

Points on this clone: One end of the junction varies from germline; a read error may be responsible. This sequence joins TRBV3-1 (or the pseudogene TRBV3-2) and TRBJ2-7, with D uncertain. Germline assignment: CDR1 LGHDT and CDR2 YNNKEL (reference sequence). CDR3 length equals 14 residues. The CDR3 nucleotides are TGTGCCGGCAGCCAAGGATTCAGTGTGGGCGAGCAGTACTTC. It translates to CAGSQGFSVGEQYF.

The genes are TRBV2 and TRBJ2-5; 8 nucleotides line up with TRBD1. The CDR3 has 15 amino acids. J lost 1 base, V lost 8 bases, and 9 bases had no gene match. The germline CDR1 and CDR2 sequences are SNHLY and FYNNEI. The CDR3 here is CASGQQGATQETQYF. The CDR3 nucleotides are TGTGCCAGCGGGCAGCAGGGGGCGACCCAAGAGACCCAGTACTTC. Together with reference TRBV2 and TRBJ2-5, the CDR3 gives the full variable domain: EPEVTQTPSHQVTQMGQEVILRCVPISNHLYFYWYRQILGQKVEFLVSFYNNEISEKSEIFDDQFSVERPDGSNFTLKIRSTKLEDSAMYFCASGQQGATQETQYFGPGTRLLVL.

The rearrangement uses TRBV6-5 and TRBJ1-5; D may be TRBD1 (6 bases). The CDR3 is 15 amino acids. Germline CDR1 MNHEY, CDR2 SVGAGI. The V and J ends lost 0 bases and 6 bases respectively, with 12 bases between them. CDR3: CASSYSGGAGQPQHF. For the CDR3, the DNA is TGTGCCAGCAGTTACTCGGGGGGCGCGGGTCAGCCCCAGCATTTT.

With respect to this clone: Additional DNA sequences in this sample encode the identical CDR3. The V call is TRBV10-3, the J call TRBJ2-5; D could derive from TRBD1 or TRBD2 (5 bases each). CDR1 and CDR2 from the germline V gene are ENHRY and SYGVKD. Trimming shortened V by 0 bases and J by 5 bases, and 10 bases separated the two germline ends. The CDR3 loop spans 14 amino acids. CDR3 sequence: CAISESGVVETQYF. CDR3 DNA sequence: TGTGCCATCAGTGAGTCGGGGGTGGTGGAGACCCAGTACTTC.